The text below deals with one T cell receptor (beta chain). This sample was taken from a study of T cell responses to AZD1222 COVID-19 vaccine. About the study: Second-dose intervals of approximately 4 or approximately 12 weeks were pooled.

J lost 8 bases, V lost 10 bases, and 6 bases had no gene match. Germline assignment: CDR1 MNHEY and CDR2 SMNVEV (reference sequence). There are 11 residues in the CDR3. The assay was immunoSEQ multiplex PCR, and TCRdb's table has in-frame clones only and misses some. The table shows 180,000 or so clones, with 85% to 95% occurring only once. The clonotype was recovered from an adult in good health. The sample was peripheral blood, taken on day 0 of AZD1222 vaccination. The chain recombines TRBV27 with TRBJ1-2; 8 bases map to TRBD1. CDR3 sequence reads: CATWTGKGYTF. The DNA for the CDR3 is TGTGCCACATGGACAGGGAAGGGCTACACCTTC.